A single sample gave rise to the 31 T cell receptor beta chains below, sequenced in a study of T cell responses to AZD1222 COVID-19 vaccine. TCRdb's table, derived via immunoSEQ multiplex PCR, lists solely in-frame clones and lacks some. The sample lists approximately 150,000 clones; 88% were seen once. The sample was peripheral blood, taken 28 days after the second dose of the MenACWY control vaccine. The receptors come from an adult who received the MenACWY meningococcal vaccine as a control.

The chain links TRBV11-2 to TRBJ2-2, with 7 positions matching TRBD2. V shed 4 bases, J shed 0 bases, and the junction held 5 bases outside the gene matches. CDR1 is SGHAT and CDR2 is FQNNGV in the germline V gene. This CDR3 has 16 amino acids. The CDR3 is CASSSVAGANTGELFF. As DNA, the CDR3 is TGTGCCAGCAGCTCCGTAGCGGGTGCGAACACCGGGGAGCTGTTTTTT.

The chain links TRBV5-1 to TRBJ1-1; no clear D. CDR3 length: 13 residues. The V gene lost 1 base and the J gene lost 3 bases, with 7 bases spanning the gap. Germline CDR1 SGHRS, CDR2 YFSETQ. The CDR3 DNA is TGCGCCAGCAGCTTGTTTATGGACACTGAAGCTTTCTTT. It encodes CASSLFMDTEAFF.

The rearrangement joins TRBV7-9 to TRBJ1-5, with D possibly matching TRBD1 (6 bases). CDR1 is SEHNR, CDR2 FQNEAQ, per germline (reference sequence). The CDR3 runs to 16 residues. V lost 2 bases, J lost 1 base, and 12 bases lay in between. The CDR3 DNA reads TGTGCCAGCAGCTTATTCGGGGGGCGAAGCAATCAGCCCCAGCATTTT. It translates to CASSLFGGRSNQPQHF.

This chain connects TRBV4-1 to TRBJ2-7; TRBD1 agrees at 9 bases. Per germline, CDR1 MGHRA and CDR2 YSYEKL. This CDR3 has 15 residues. The trim removed 4 bases at V and 2 bases at J, leaving 6 bases unmatched. CDR3 bases: TGCGCCAGCAGCCCTCCCCGGGACAGGGCCTACGAGCAGTACTTC. Amino acids: CASSPPRDRAYEQYF.

This chain links TRBV28 with TRBJ1-1; weak D call: TRBD1 (5 bases). Looked up from germline, CDR1 is MDHEN and CDR2 is SYDVKM. V was trimmed by 3 bases and J by 4 bases, leaving 9 bases between them. This CDR3 has 13 amino acids. The CDR3 here is CASSFTGLTEAFF. CDR3 coding DNA: TGTGCCAGCAGTTTTACGGGACTCACTGAAGCTTTCTTT. Using reference TRBV28 and TRBJ1-1 for the parts outside the CDR3, the full variable domain is DVKVTQSSRYLVKRTGEKVFLECVQDMDHENMFWYRQDPGLGLRLIYFSYDVKMKEKGDIPEGYSVSREKKERFSLILESASTNQTSMYLCASSFTGLTEAFFGQGTRLTVV.

The chain employs TRBV18 and TRBJ2-7, with D tentatively TRBD1 (5 bases). Trimming shortened V by 3 bases and J by 0 bases, and 6 bases separated the two germline ends. The CDR3 loop spans 13 amino acids. Per germline, CDR1 KGHSH and CDR2 LQKENI. The CDR3: CASSPTASYEQYF. In nucleotides, the CDR3 is TGTGCCAGCTCACCGACAGCCTCCTACGAGCAGTACTTC.

The chain couples TRBV7-2 to TRBJ1-2; 7 bases fit TRBD1. With 5 bases clipped from V and 6 bases from J, the junction kept 21 bases outside the gene matches. Germline CDR1 reads SGHTA; CDR2 reads FQGNSA. The CDR3 consists of 18 residues. CDR3 in amino acids: CASSPGGLRGGRLNGYTF. The CDR3 DNA follows: TGTGCCAGCAGCCCAGGGGGACTACGTGGGGGGCGTTTAAATGGCTACACCTTC.

The V and J genes are TRBV19 and TRBJ1-5; no clear D gene. Germline assignment: CDR1 LNHDA and CDR2 SQIVND (reference sequence). V was trimmed by 5 bases and J by 0 bases, leaving 14 bases between them. CDR3 length: 16 residues. The CDR3 reads CASSPWGMVSNQPQHF. In nucleotides, the CDR3 is TGTGCCAGTAGTCCCTGGGGAATGGTTAGCAATCAGCCCCAGCATTTT.

Worth noting for this clone: This sample includes further DNA sequences coding for the same CDR3. The V call is TRBV5-1, the J call TRBJ2-5, with 7 bases lining up with TRBD1. This CDR3 region has 13 residues. Germline CDR1 SGHRS, CDR2 YFSETQ. V shed 3 bases and J 1 base; nucleotides not matched to a gene: 0. The CDR3 DNA sequence: TGCGCCAGCAGCTGGGACAGCCAAGAGACCCAGTACTTC. Translating gives CASSWDSQETQYF. The variable domain in full, completed from reference TRBV5-1 and TRBJ2-5, reads KAGVTQTPRYLIKTRGQQVTLSCSPISGHRSVSWYQQTPGQGLQFLFEYFSETQRNKGNFPGRFSGRQFSNSRSEMNVSTLELGDSALYLCASSWDSQETQYFGPGTRLLVL.

The chain has TRBV7-8 and TRBJ1-1; 7 positions agree with TRBD1. The germline V gene encodes CDR1 SGHVS and CDR2 FQNEAQ. Unmatched junction bases numbered 5, after V lost 0 bases and J lost 7 bases. There are 14 residues in the CDR3. The CDR3 DNA reads TGTGCCAGCAGCTTAGCGAGGGGGCTAGGTGAAGCTTTCTTT. Encoded protein: CASSLARGLGEAFF.

V gene TRBV5-6 combines with J gene TRBJ1-1; 10 bases agree with TRBD1. This CDR3 spans 17 amino acids. The germline gives CDR1 SGHDT, CDR2 YYEEEE. After removal of 4 bases from V and 4 bases from J, the junction contained 13 bases not matched to a gene. CDR3 coding DNA: TGTGCCAGCAGCGAAGTGGGACAGGGGCCGCTGGGCACTGAAGCTTTCTTT. This codes for CASSEVGQGPLGTEAFF.

The gene calls are TRBV11-2 and TRBJ1-1; TRBD1 agrees at 9 bases. Germline V CDR1 and CDR2: SGHAT, FQNNGV. This CDR3 region has 14 residues. Germline trimming cut 2 bases from V and 4 bases from J; bases unmatched to any gene: 2. CDR3 sequence: CASSLSDRGTEAFF. The CDR3 DNA reads TGTGCCAGCAGCTTATCGGACAGGGGCACTGAAGCTTTCTTT.

The sample holds one count of this clone. This chain connects TRBV7-9 to TRBJ1-1; D possibly corresponds to TRBD1 (6 bases). The CDR3 has 16 amino acids. Germline CDR1 and CDR2: SEHNR and FQNEAQ (reference sequence). V was cut by 5 bases and J by 5 bases, with 21 bases left in between. In DNA, the CDR3 is TGTGCCAGCAGCCCAGGACCAACAGGGCTGGGGACTGAAGCTTTCTTT. Residues: CASSPGPTGLGTEAFF.

The rearrangement uses TRBV5-1 and TRBJ1-4, with TRBD1 as a possible D gene (5 bases). Germline assignment: CDR1 SGHRS and CDR2 YFSETQ. V was shortened by 0 bases and J by 2 bases, with 5 bases between the two germline ends. CDR3 size: 14 residues. In DNA form, the CDR3 reads TGCGCCAGCAGCTTGGGACAGACTAATGAAAAACTGTTTTTT. As protein: CASSLGQTNEKLFF.

The chain carries TRBV6-4 and TRBJ2-6; D is uncertain. Germline CDR1 reads MRHNA; CDR2 reads SNTAGT. The CDR3 contains 13 residues. V was pared by 2 bases and J by 2 bases, with 1 base between. The chain's CDR3 is CASSDPGANVLTF. CDR3 sequence (DNA): TGTGCCAGCAGTGACCCTGGGGCCAACGTCCTGACTTTC.

Only a few counts were recorded for this clone. The chain links TRBV5-1 to TRBJ2-7, with no clear D. The V end was cut by 0 bases, the J end by 3 bases, with 10 bases between. The germline V gene has CDR1 SGHRS and CDR2 YFSETQ. The CDR3 runs to 14 residues. In nucleotides, the CDR3 is TGCGCCAGCAGCTTGGTTACACGGAGCTACGAGCAGTACTTC. Encoded protein: CASSLVTRSYEQYF.

The genes are TRBV5-1 and TRBJ1-1, with 8 nucleotides matching TRBD1. The CDR3 loop spans 13 amino acids. V lost 4 bases, J lost 5 bases, and 4 bases stayed unmatched. The germline V gene encodes CDR1 SGHRS and CDR2 YFSETQ. Here the CDR3 reads CASSPGQGTEAFF. The CDR3 DNA is TGCGCCAGCAGCCCCGGACAGGGAACTGAAGCTTTCTTT.

The chain joins TRBV3-1 (or the pseudogene TRBV3-2) to TRBJ2-7; D may be TRBD1 or TRBD2 (5 bases each). V was shortened by 1 base and J by 2 bases, with 15 bases between the two germline ends. The germline gives CDR1 LGHDT, CDR2 YNNKEL (reference sequence). The CDR3 extends over 16 amino acids. CDR3 nucleotides: TGTGCCAGCAGCCAAGGATCGACAGCGAGGGCCTACGAGCAGTACTTC. Its protein product is CASSQGSTARAYEQYF.

This chain connects TRBV12-3 or TRBV12-4 to TRBJ2-7; no clear D gene. V shed 3 bases and J shed 1 base, with 7 bases lying between them. The CDR3 loop spans 13 amino acids. CDR3 region: CASSFRESYEQYF. Written as DNA, the CDR3 is TGTGCCAGCAGTTTTAGGGAATCCTACGAGCAGTACTTC.

V usage is TRBV7-2 and J usage is TRBJ1-3; D is undetermined. The CDR3 has 15 residues. Germline V gene lookup returns CDR1 SGHTA and CDR2 FQGNSA. Trimming stripped 2 bases from V and 0 bases from J, with 8 bases between. The CDR3 region is CASSLYRSSGNTIYF. The CDR3 bases are TGTGCCAGCAGCTTATACAGATCCTCTGGAAACACCATATATTTT.

The rearrangement joins TRBV6-2 or TRBV6-3 to TRBJ1-5; 8 bases agree with TRBD1. Germline V gene sequence: CDR1 MNHEY, CDR2 SVGEGT. The junction had 5 bases not matched to a gene; V was cut back by 5 bases and J by 2 bases. The CDR3 contains 15 residues. As DNA, the CDR3 is TGTGCCAGCAGTCGGCACAGGGGGGGCAATCAGCCCCAGCATTTT. It translates to CASSRHRGGNQPQHF.

This clone was picked up one time. The rearrangement links TRBV2 to TRBJ2-7; D unclear. This CDR3 region has 13 residues. V lost 0 bases, J lost 4 bases, and 7 bases lay in between. The germline V gene has CDR1 SNHLY and CDR2 FYNNEI. As DNA, the CDR3 is TGTGCCAGCAGTGAAGCACCGGGTTACGAGCAGTACTTC. Translation: CASSEAPGYEQYF.

The chain combines TRBV28 with TRBJ1-5; unclear D gene. Germline V gene data show CDR1 as MDHEN and CDR2 as SYDVKM. V dropped 3 bases and J dropped 5 bases, with 11 bases sitting between them. CDR3 size: 14 residues. CDR3 coding DNA: TGTGCCAGCAGTTTCTGGACGGGCTATCAGCCCCAGCATTTT. Its translation is CASSFWTGYQPQHF.

This clone turned up a few times. This chain uses TRBV6-5 with TRBJ1-4, with D unclear. Trimming stripped 7 bases from V and 8 bases from J, with 17 bases between. The CDR3 totals 14 residues. Germline CDR1 is MNHEY and CDR2 is SVGAGI. For the CDR3, the DNA is TGTGCCAGCACCCGATCCTTCGGGAAGGAAAAACTGTTTTTT. Residues: CASTRSFGKEKLFF.

V and J are TRBV7-6 and TRBJ1-1; possible D gene TRBD1, 6 bases. CDR1 and CDR2 from the germline V gene are SGHVS and FNYEAQ. Trimming took 0 bases from V and 1 from J, leaving 12 bases between them. CDR3 length: 16 amino acids. Here the CDR3 reads CASSLAAQGSNTEAFF. In nucleotides, the CDR3 is TGTGCCAGCAGCTTAGCAGCTCAGGGGTCGAACACTGAAGCTTTCTTT.

The chain carries TRBV29-1 and TRBJ1-2, with D possibly matching TRBD1 (6 bases). Germline CDR1 reads SQVTM; CDR2 reads ANQGSEA. V was cut by 4 bases and J by 10 bases, with 16 bases left in between. This CDR3 contains 12 residues. CDR3 sequence: CSVAAGALDYTF. The CDR3 DNA sequence: TGCAGCGTTGCGGCGGGGGCCCTGGACTACACCTTC. Filled out from reference TRBV29-1 and TRBJ1-2, the complete variable domain reads SAVISQKPSRDICQRGTSLTIQCQVDSQVTMMFWYRQQPGQSLTLIATANQGSEATYESGFVIDKFPISRPNLTFSTLTVSNMSPEDSSIYLCSVAAGALDYTFGSGTRLTVV.

This clone was seen once. Other DNA sequences from this sample encode an identical CDR3 as well. The genes are TRBV28 and TRBJ2-7; D possibly uses TRBD1 or TRBD2 (5 bases each). V gave up 1 base and J gave up 2 bases, with 9 bases separating them. This CDR3 spans 14 amino acids. Germline V lookup: CDR1 MDHEN, CDR2 SYDVKM. The CDR3 protein is CASSLSQGPYEQYF. Written as DNA, the CDR3 is TGTGCCAGCAGTTTATCGCAGGGACCCTACGAGCAGTACTTC. The whole variable domain, remainder taken from reference TRBV28 and TRBJ2-7, is DVKVTQSSRYLVKRTGEKVFLECVQDMDHENMFWYRQDPGLGLRLIYFSYDVKMKEKGDIPEGYSVSREKKERFSLILESASTNQTSMYLCASSLSQGPYEQYFGPGTRLTVT.

The count of this clone is one. The chain recombines TRBV11-2 with TRBJ2-1, with D maybe TRBD1 (6 bases). The germline V and J ends were trimmed by 5 bases and 3 bases, with 14 bases remaining between them. The germline CDR1 and CDR2 sequences are SGHAT and FQNNGV. There are 15 residues in the CDR3. The CDR3 sequence: CASSRPGALYNEQFF. The CDR3 region has the DNA TGTGCCAGCAGCCGTCCAGGGGCTCTCTACAATGAGCAGTTCTTC. The full variable domain, rest sourced from reference TRBV11-2 and TRBJ2-1, is EAGVAQSPRYKIIEKRQSVAFWCNPISGHATLYWYQQILGQGPKLLIQFQNNGVVDDSQLPKDRFSAERLKGVDSTLKIQPAKLEDSAVYLCASSRPGALYNEQFFGPGTRLTVL.

J is TRBJ1-2 and V is TRBV28; no clear D. CDR3 length: 13 amino acids. Trimming took off 2 bases at V and 5 bases at J, with 9 bases between the two ends. The germline V gene encodes CDR1 MDHEN and CDR2 SYDVKM. This CDR3 is CASSLGKVYGYTF. The DNA for the CDR3 is TGTGCCAGCAGTTTAGGGAAAGTTTATGGCTACACCTTC.

This rearrangement joins TRBV5-1 to TRBJ2-7, with D perhaps matching TRBD2 (5 bases). The CDR3 spans 17 residues. V lost 0 bases and J lost 0, with 16 bases in between. Germline V gene lookup returns CDR1 SGHRS and CDR2 YFSETQ. The CDR3 protein is CASSLDRIRGGSYEQYF. CDR3 coding DNA: TGCGCCAGCAGCTTGGATCGTATCCGGGGTGGCTCCTACGAGCAGTACTTC.

CDR3 sequence (DNA): TGTGCCAGCAGCTTGTTGGGGCGCAGCACTGAAGCTTTCTTT. Protein: CASSLLGRSTEAFF. The chain carries TRBV5-4 and TRBJ1-1, with D possibly TRBD1 on 5 matching bases. Germline values: CDR1 SGHNT, CDR2 YYREEE (reference sequence). The V and J ends lost 1 base and 4 bases respectively, with 11 bases between them. The CDR3 runs to 14 residues.